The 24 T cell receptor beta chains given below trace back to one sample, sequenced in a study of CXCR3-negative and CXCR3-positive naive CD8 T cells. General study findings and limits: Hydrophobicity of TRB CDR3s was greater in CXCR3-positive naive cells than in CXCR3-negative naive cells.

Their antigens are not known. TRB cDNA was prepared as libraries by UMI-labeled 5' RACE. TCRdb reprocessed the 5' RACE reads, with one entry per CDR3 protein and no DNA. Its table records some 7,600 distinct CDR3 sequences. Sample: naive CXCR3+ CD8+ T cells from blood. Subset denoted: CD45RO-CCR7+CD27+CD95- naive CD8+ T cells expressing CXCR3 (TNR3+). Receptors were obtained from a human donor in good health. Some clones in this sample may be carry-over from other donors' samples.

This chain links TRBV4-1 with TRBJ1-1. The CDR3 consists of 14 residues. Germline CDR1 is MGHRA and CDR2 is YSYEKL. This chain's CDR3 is CASSHPQENTEAFF.

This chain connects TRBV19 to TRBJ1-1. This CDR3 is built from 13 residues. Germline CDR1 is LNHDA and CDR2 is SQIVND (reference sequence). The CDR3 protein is CASSIFSHDEAFF.

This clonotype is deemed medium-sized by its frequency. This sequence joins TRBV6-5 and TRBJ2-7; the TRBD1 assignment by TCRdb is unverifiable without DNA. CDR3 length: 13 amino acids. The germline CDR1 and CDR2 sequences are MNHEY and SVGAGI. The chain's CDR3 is CASSYYRGDEQYF.

This CDR3 reads CSARDPDSLGAGGAYNEQFF. The V and J genes are TRBV20-1 and TRBJ2-1; TCRdb picks TRBD1, but there is no DNA to check that call. Germline V gives CDR1 DFQATT, CDR2 SNEGSKA (reference sequence). The CDR3 is made up of 20 amino acids.

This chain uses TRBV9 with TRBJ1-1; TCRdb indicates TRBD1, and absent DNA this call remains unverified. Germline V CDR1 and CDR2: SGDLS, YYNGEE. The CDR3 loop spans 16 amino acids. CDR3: CASSPDGTGRTTEAFF. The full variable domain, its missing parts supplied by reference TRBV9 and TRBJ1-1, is DSGVTQTPKHLITATGQRVTLRCSPRSGDLSVYWYQQSLDQGLQFLIQYYNGEERAKGNILERFSAQQFPDLHSELNLSSLELGDSALYFCASSPDGTGRTTEAFFGQGTRLTVV.

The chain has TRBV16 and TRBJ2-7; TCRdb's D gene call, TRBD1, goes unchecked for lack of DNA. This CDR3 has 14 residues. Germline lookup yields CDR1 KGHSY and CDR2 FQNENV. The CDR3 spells CASSQGAYSYEQYF.

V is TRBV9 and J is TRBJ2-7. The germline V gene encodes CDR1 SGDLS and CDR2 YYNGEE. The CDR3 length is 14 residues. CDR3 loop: CASSVDSDDYEQYF.

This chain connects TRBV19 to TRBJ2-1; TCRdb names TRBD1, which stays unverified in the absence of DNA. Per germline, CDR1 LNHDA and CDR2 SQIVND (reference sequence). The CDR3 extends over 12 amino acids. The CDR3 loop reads CAIRDLQNEQFF.

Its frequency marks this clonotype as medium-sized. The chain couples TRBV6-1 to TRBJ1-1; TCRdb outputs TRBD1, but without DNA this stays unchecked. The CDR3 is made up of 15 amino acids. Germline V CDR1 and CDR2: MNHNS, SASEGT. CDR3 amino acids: CASSVGQEIWTEAFF.

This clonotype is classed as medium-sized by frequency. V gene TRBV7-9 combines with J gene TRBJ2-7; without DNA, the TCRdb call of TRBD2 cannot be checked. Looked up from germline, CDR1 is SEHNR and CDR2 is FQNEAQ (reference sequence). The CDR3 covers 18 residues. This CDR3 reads CASSSSDPQRDRTYEQYF. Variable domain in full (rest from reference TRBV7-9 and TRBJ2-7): DTGVSQNPRHKITKRGQNVTFRCDPISEHNRLYWYRQTLGQGPEFLTYFQNEAQLEKSRLLSDRFSAERPKGSFSTLEIQRTEQGDSAMYLCASSSSDPQRDRTYEQYFGPGTRLTVT.

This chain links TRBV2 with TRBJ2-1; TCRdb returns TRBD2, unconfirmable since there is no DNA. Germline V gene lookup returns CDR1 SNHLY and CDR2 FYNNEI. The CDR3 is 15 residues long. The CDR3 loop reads CASSDGAGGSHEQFF.

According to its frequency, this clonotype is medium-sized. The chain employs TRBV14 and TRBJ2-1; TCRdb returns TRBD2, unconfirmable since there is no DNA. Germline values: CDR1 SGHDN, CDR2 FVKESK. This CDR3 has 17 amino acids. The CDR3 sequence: CASSRGVKERDLDEQFF.

Here the CDR3 reads CASSTDGGWRETQYF. The chain carries TRBV6-1 and TRBJ2-5; the D call from TCRdb, TRBD1, cannot be confirmed without DNA. The CDR3 runs 15 residues. Looked up from germline, CDR1 is MNHNS and CDR2 is SASEGT.

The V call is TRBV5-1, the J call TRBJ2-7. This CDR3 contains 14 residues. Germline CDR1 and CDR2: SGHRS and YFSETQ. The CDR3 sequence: CASSLEVGVYEQYF.

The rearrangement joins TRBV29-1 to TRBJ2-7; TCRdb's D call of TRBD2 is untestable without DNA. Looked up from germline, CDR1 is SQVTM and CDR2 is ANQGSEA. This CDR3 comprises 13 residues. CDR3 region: CSAILAGGNEQYF.

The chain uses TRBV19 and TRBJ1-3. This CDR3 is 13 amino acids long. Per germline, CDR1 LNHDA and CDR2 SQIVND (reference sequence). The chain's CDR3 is CASRLTNGNTIYF.

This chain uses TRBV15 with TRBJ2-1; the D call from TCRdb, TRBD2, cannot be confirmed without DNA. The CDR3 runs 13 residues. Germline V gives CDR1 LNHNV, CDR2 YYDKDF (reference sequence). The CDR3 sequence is CATRLASNNEQFF.

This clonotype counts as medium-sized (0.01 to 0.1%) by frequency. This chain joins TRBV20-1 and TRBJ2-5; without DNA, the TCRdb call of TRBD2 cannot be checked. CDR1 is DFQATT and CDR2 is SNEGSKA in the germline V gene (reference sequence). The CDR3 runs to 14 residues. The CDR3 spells CSARDWENQETQYF.

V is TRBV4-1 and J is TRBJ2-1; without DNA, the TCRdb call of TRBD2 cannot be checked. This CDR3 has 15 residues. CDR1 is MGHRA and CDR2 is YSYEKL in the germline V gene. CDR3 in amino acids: CASSHERERLYEQFF.

The CDR3 spells CASSGGQGVYGYTF. V is TRBV9 and J is TRBJ1-2; TCRdb returns TRBD1, unconfirmable since there is no DNA. This CDR3 region has 14 residues. CDR1 SGDLS and CDR2 YYNGEE come from the germline V gene.

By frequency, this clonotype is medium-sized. The CDR3 here is CASSPPGTYEQYF. V and J are TRBV6-2 or TRBV6-3 and TRBJ2-7; TCRdb calls TRBD2, which cannot be checked without DNA. Looked up from germline, CDR1 is MNHEY and CDR2 is SVGEGT. The CDR3 consists of 13 residues.

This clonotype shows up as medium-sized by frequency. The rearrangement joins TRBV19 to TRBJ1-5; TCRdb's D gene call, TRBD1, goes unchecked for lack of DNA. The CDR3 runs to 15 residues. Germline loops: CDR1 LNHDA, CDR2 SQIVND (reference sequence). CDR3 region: CASSAGSGANQPQHF. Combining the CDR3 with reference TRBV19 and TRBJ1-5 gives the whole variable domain DGGITQSPKYLFRKEGQNVTLSCEQNLNHDAMYWYRQDPGQGLRLIYYSQIVNDFQKGDIAEGYSVSREKKESFPLTVTSAQKNPTAFYLCASSAGSGANQPQHFGDGTRLSIL.

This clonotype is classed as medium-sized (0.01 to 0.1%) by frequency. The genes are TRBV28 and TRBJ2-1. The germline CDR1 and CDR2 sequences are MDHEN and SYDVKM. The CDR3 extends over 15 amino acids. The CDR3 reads CASSHTTTLQDEQFF.

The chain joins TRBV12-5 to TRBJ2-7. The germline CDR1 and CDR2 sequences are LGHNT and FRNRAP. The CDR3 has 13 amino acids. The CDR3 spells CASGLGSHYEQYF.